The present TCR beta chain was sequenced within a study of blood T cell repertoires in COVID-19. Losses at the gene ends were 6 bases for V and 5 bases for J; bases not matched to a gene: 3. The CDR3 runs to 12 residues. The germline V gene has CDR1 MNHEY and CDR2 SMNVEV (reference sequence). The sample holds one count of this clone. The data were produced by immunoSEQ multiplex PCR, yet TCRdb's version contains in-frame clones alone and is incomplete. Here the sample spans about 200,000 clones, around 85% being singletons. The TCR sequence derives from a man in his 60s with COVID-19, enrolled during active disease. The chain recombines TRBV27 with TRBJ2-7; 8 nucleotides line up with TRBD1. The sample consisted of peripheral blood. The CDR3 region has the DNA TGTGCCAGCAGCAGGACAGGGAACGAGCAGTACTTC. Translating it yields CASSRTGNEQYF.